A few counts support the clone carrying this T cell receptor (beta chain). Its antigen is unidentified. This sample stems from a study of CD8 T cells in ankylosing spondylitis. General study findings and limits: Seemingly characteristic of ankylosing spondylitis blood was a TCR beta motif consisting of 7 or 8 highly homologous variants. Earlier literature documents some of the motif variants in reactive arthritis synovial fluid and blood.

Quantitative molecular-barcoded 5'-RACE generated the TCR beta libraries. Via MiXCR, TCRdb re-called the 5' RACE reads, giving one row per CDR3 protein. In the table there are 200,000 to 250,000 distinct CDR3 sequences, approximately 16% of which are singletons. In germline, CDR1 is SGHVS, CDR2 FQNEAQ. V lost 5 bases and J lost 0; bases outside the gene matches: 4. The CDR3 sequence is 17 residues long. Sequencing was performed on blood, either unsorted or a sorted T cell fraction (not recorded which). J is TRBJ2-3 and V is TRBV7-8; 14 nucleotides match TRBD2. The TCR was taken from a male donor with ankylosing spondylitis. CDR3 in DNA: TGTGCCAGCAGCCTCGGGACTAGCGGGAGCAGCACAGATACGCAGTATTTT. Protein product: CASSLGTSGSSTDTQYF.